This T cell receptor beta chain was captured by sequencing in a study of HIV-infected patients and healthy controls. Across the study: CD8 counts did not change consistently during early therapy; the CD4:CD8 ratio climbed slightly. Viral load fell to undetectable in 11 of 16 patients by the second blood draw. Overall study findings and caveats: Compared with controls, mean Gini indices were significantly raised in HIV-infected repertoires, possibly indicating oligoclonality. HIV-associated CDR3 frequencies dropped significantly during therapy; CMV-associated ones, mostly rising, changed nonsignificantly.

Follow-up blood was drawn about 14 weeks, roughly three months, after antiretroviral therapy began. Whole blood was used without fractionation, so all unsorted peripheral T cells were included. Germline CDR1 is GTSNPN and CDR2 is SVGIG (reference sequence). V was trimmed by 1 base and J by 3 bases, leaving 9 bases between them. This CDR3 region has 13 residues. cDNA was made from approximately 500 ng RNA using alpha and beta constant primers. Separate chain-specific third strand synthesis with multiplexing indices produced the alpha and beta libraries. TCRdb re-called the 5' RACE reads through MiXCR, storing one row per CDR3 protein. This sample has a few thousand distinct CDR3 sequences, with 14% found just once. This clonotype is deemed medium-sized. The target antigen is unknown.

The rearrangement links TRBV30 to TRBJ1-1; D not certain. This clonotype was sampled from an adult with HIV infection. Material: blood, obtained during antiretroviral therapy. The CDR3 spells CAWSEDGHTEAFF. CDR3 DNA sequence: TGTGCCTGGAGTGAGGATGGGCACACTGAAGCTTTCTTT.